Listed below are T cell receptor beta chains from one sample, sequenced in a study of OX40 agonist ivuxolimab in advanced cancers. Clones were read by immunoSEQ multiplex PCR, and TCRdb kept only the in-frame ones, dropping some. The sample lists fewer than 95,000 clones, approximately 90% seen once, with approximately 0.43% in the top ten. This specimen was CD4+ or CD8+ T cells sorted from blood, taken in a trial of the OX40 agonist ivuxolimab. All receptors derive from an adult with an advanced solid tumor such as melanoma, head and neck, liver or kidney cancer. CDR3s include the opening cysteine and the closing phenylalanine or tryptophan. The D gene is left open where the match is weak. Clone size is shown for a subset of rows, as once, few, many or a class of expanded clone.

CDR3 protein | CDR3 DNA | clone size | J gene | V gene | D gene
CASSLATGAQPQHF | TGTGCCAGCAGCTTAGCGACAGGCGCCCAGCCCCAGCATTTT | . | TRBJ1-5 | TRBV7-8 | .
CASSLAGGDTYYEQYF | TGTGCCAGCAGCTTAGCGGGCGGAGACACTTATTACGAGCAGTACTTC | . | TRBJ2-7 | TRBV7-2 | .
CASRQDRGGQETQYF | TGTGCCAGCAGACAAGACAGGGGGGGACAAGAGACCCAGTACTTC | . | TRBJ2-5 | TRBV2 | TRBD1
CASSRGTGRTEKLFF | TGTGCCAGCAGCCGAGGAACAGGGAGGACAGAAAAACTGTTTTTT | . | TRBJ1-4 | TRBV6-5 | .
CASSYEGSGRDGELFF | TGTGCCAGCAGTTACGAAGGCTCCGGAAGGGACGGGGAGCTGTTTTTT | . | TRBJ2-2 | TRBV6-5 | .
CASSLALQGETQYF | TGCGCCAGCAGCCTCGCCTTACAGGGGGAGACCCAGTACTTC | once | TRBJ2-5 | TRBV5-1 | TRBD1
CSVGGRILTDTQYF | TGCAGCGTTGGCGGGCGGATATTGACAGATACGCAGTATTTT | . | TRBJ2-3 | TRBV29-1 | .
CASSRRQGVETQYF | TGTGCCAGCAGCCGTCGACAGGGGGTGGAGACCCAGTACTTC | . | TRBJ2-5 | TRBV7-9 | TRBD1
CASSPGAGGPRLDEQFF | TGCGCCAGCAGCCCAGGAGCGGGAGGGCCTAGGCTAGATGAGCAGTTCTTC | . | TRBJ2-1 | TRBV5-1 | TRBD2
CASSHTAGAGNNEQFF | TGTGCCAGCAGCCACACAGCGGGAGCAGGAAACAATGAGCAGTTCTTC | . | TRBJ2-1 | TRBV4-2 | TRBD2
CSGTYPGGYNEQFF | TGCAGCGGGACCTACCCGGGGGGGTACAATGAGCAGTTCTTC | . | TRBJ2-1 | TRBV29-1 | TRBD2
CASSSGSSETQYF | TGTGCCAGCAGTTCGGGGAGTTCGGAGACCCAGTACTTC | . | TRBJ2-5 | TRBV5-5 | .
CSVELSGVGETQYF | TGCAGCGTTGAACTTAGCGGGGTAGGGGAGACCCAGTACTTC | . | TRBJ2-5 | TRBV29-1 | TRBD2
CASSPAAYSGNTIYF | TGTGCCAGCTCACCGGCGGCTTACTCTGGAAACACCATATATTTT | once | TRBJ1-3 | TRBV18 | .
CASSELGGIQPQHF | TGTGCCAGCAGTGAACTAGGGGGAATTCAGCCCCAGCATTTT | . | TRBJ1-5 | TRBV6-1 | .
CASRDRFSYEQYF | TGTGCCAGTAGGGACAGGTTCTCCTACGAGCAGTACTTC | . | TRBJ2-7 | TRBV7-9 | TRBD1
CAIGEAGAGREQYF | TGTGCCATCGGGGAGGCAGGGGCTGGGAGGGAGCAGTACTTC | . | TRBJ2-7 | TRBV10-3 | .
CASSISGRDREYGYTF | TGTGCCAGCAGTATATCCGGCAGAGACAGGGAGTATGGCTACACCTTC | . | TRBJ1-2 | TRBV6-6 | TRBD1
CASTLRSRTDTQYF | TGTGCCAGCACCCTGCGGTCTAGGACAGATACGCAGTATTTT | . | TRBJ2-3 | TRBV11-1 | .
CASSLEIGRLFF | TGTGCCAGCAGCTTAGAGATCGGACGGTTGTTCTTC | . | TRBJ2-1 | TRBV7-2 | .
CASSYLPGQGADTQYF | TGTGCCAGCAGTTACTTGCCGGGACAGGGGGCAGATACGCAGTATTTT | . | TRBJ2-3 | TRBV6-5 | TRBD1
CASSTRLAGRSYNEQFF | TGTGCCAGCAGCACCCGACTAGCGGGACGATCCTACAATGAGCAGTTCTTC | . | TRBJ2-1 | TRBV7-2 | TRBD2
CASSFTGGGETQYF | TGTGCCAGCAGCTTTACAGGGGGGGGAGAGACCCAGTACTTC | . | TRBJ2-5 | TRBV11-2 | .